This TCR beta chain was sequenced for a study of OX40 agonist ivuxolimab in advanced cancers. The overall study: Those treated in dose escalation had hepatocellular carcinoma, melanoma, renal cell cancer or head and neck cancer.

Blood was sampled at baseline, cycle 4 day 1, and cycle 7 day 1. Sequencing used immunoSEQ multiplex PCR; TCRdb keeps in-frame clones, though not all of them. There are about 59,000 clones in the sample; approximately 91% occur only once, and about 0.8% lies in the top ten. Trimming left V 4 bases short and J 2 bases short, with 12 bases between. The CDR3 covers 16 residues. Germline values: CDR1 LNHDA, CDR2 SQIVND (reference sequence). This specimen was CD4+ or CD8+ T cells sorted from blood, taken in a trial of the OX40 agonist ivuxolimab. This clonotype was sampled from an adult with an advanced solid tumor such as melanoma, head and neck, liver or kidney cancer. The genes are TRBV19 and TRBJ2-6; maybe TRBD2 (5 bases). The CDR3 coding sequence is TGTGCCAGTAGTACAATGAAGGAGGCTGGGGCCAACGTCCTGACTTTC. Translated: CASSTMKEAGANVLTF. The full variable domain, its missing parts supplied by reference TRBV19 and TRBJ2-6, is DGGITQSPKYLFRKEGQNVTLSCEQNLNHDAMYWYRQDPGQGLRLIYYSQIVNDFQKGDIAEGYSVSREKKESFPLTVTSAQKNPTAFYLCASSTMKEAGANVLTFGAGSRLTVL.